Described below is a single T cell receptor (beta chain) sequence and its context. These data originate in a study of T cell changes during pregnancy in multiple sclerosis. Libraries were prepared by immunoSEQ multiplex PCR; TCRdb keeps only in-frame clonotypes and omits some of them. The sample lists under 110,000 clones; approximately 92% were seen once. Trimming took 2 bases from V and 5 from J, leaving 13 bases between them. This CDR3 comprises 14 residues. Per the germline V gene, CDR1 is MNHEY and CDR2 is SMNVEV (reference sequence). The chain recombines TRBV27 with TRBJ2-7; the D gene is possibly TRBD1 (5 bases). The specimen comprised peripheral blood, sampled in the second trimester of pregnancy. The receptor's source is a female donor with multiple sclerosis, enrolled in a pregnancy study. CDR3 sequence: CASSLSRVANEQYF. Here the CDR3 DNA reads TGTGCCAGCAGTTTAAGCAGGGTGGCCAACGAGCAGTACTTC.